This T cell receptor beta chain originates from a study of cytomegalovirus exposure and HLA in healthy donors. The CDR3 covers 15 residues. This table comes from immunoSEQ multiplex PCR, and its TCRdb copy is limited to in-frame clones, with some not included. The sample shows around 200,000 clones, about 81% of them seen only once. Study-wide points: Reports described diagnosis of cytomegalovirus status by the classifier as highly specific and sensitive.

This clone was seen only once. As yet, its antigen is unknown. Sequenced material: PBMCs. The chain couples TRBV21-1 to TRBJ1-5; the table's D call of TRBD1 was not tested on the DNA. TRBV21-1 is marked as a pseudogene. This sequence originates from a woman in her thirties in good health and CMV-seronegative. The CDR3 loop is CASSLSDRGIQPQHF. The CDR3 DNA reads TGTGCCAGCAGCTTATCGGACAGGGGTATACAGCCCCAGCATTTT.